The 25 T cell receptor beta chains below were found in one sample sequenced in a study of identifying expanded T cells in peripheral blood. Data came from immunoSEQ multiplex PCR; TCRdb stores just in-frame clones and leaves some out. This table holds roughly 78,000 clones, about 90% found once. Material for sequencing was blood. The receptors were sampled from a person between 18 and 75 years old in good health.

The chain links TRBV29-1 to TRBJ2-7; D is ambiguous. CDR1 SQVTM and CDR2 ANQGSEA come from the germline V gene. This CDR3 comprises 14 residues. The CDR3 DNA sequence: TGCAAAACCGACCTTTCTTCAGAGAACTACGAGCAGTACTTC. Protein product: CKTDLSSENYEQYF.

The rearrangement links TRBV7-8 to TRBJ2-7; unclear D gene. Germline-derived CDR1 and CDR2 are SGHVS and FQNEAQ. The CDR3 runs 14 residues. V lost 5 bases and J lost 0, with 11 bases in between. CDR3: CASSLTTHSYEQYF. Here the CDR3 DNA reads TGTGCCAGCAGCCTCACAACGCACTCCTACGAGCAGTACTTC.

The chain employs TRBV7-2 and TRBJ2-5, with 7 positions matching TRBD2. The CDR3 sequence is 14 residues long. The V segment lost 6 bases and the J segment 4 bases; nucleotides outside the gene matches: 8. The germline gives CDR1 SGHTA, CDR2 FQGNSA. CDR3 bases: TGTGCCAGCAGTCACCTAGCGGCGGGAGAGACCCAGTACTTC. It is translated as CASSHLAAGETQYF.

The rearrangement uses TRBV5-1 and TRBJ2-7; D gene uncertain. Germline V gene sequence: CDR1 SGHRS, CDR2 YFSETQ. The CDR3 totals 13 residues. V lost 4 bases to trimming and J lost 10 bases, with 18 bases between them. Here the CDR3 DNA reads TGCGCCAGCAGCCTAACAACCATACGAGAACAGTACTTC. Translation gives CASSLTTIREQYF.

The CDR3 loop is CATQGVMNTEAFF. DNA of the CDR3: TGTGCCACCCAGGGGGTAATGAACACTGAAGCTTTCTTT. V usage is TRBV28 and J usage is TRBJ1-1, with TRBD1 identical over 7 bases. CDR3 length: 13 residues. Germline loops: CDR1 MDHEN, CDR2 SYDVKM. V lost 10 bases to trimming and J lost 0 bases; unmatched junction nucleotides: 5.

The gene calls are TRBV5-1 and TRBJ2-5; TRBD1 matches 9 bases. Germline V lookup: CDR1 SGHRS, CDR2 YFSETQ. The CDR3 runs 16 residues. V trimming: 6 bases; J trimming: 4 bases; junction bases outside the gene matches: 13. Here the CDR3 reads CASTNILDRGGETQYF. The CDR3 DNA reads as TGCGCCAGCACCAACATCCTGGACAGGGGCGGAGAGACCCAGTACTTC. Filled out from reference TRBV5-1 and TRBJ2-5, the complete variable domain reads KAGVTQTPRYLIKTRGQQVTLSCSPISGHRSVSWYQQTPGQGLQFLFEYFSETQRNKGNFPGRFSGRQFSNSRSEMNVSTLELGDSALYLCASTNILDRGGETQYFGPGTRLLVL.

The chain is built from TRBV21-1 and TRBJ2-3; the table calls TRBD2, which could not be checked here. TRBV21-1 is marked as a pseudogene. This CDR3 comprises 15 residues. The CDR3 DNA follows: TGTGCCAGCAGCAAAGATGGGACTAGCACAGATACGCAGTATTTT. Protein sequence: CASSKDGTSTDTQYF.

The V and J genes are TRBV11-2 and TRBJ2-7; possible D gene TRBD2, 7 bases. V was pared by 6 bases and J by 6 bases, with 21 bases between. This CDR3 spans 15 amino acids. From germline, CDR1 is SGHAT and CDR2 FQNNGV. CDR3 in DNA: TGTGCCAGCAGTTCCTTTGGGGGGGCCCTCGGCGAGCAGTACTTC. This codes for CASSSFGGALGEQYF.

The chain joins TRBV5-1 to TRBJ1-6; TRBD1 aligns across 7 bases. This CDR3 has 19 amino acids. Per the germline V gene, CDR1 is SGHRS and CDR2 is YFSETQ. V shed 3 bases, J shed 0 bases, and the junction held 12 bases outside the gene matches. CDR3 in amino acids: CASSSGTAYQSSYNSPLHF. The CDR3 DNA sequence: TGCGCCAGCAGCTCCGGGACAGCTTACCAGAGCTCCTATAATTCACCCCTCCACTTT.

The V call is TRBV27, the J call TRBJ2-5; tentatively, D is TRBD2 (7 bases). Trimming removed 7 bases at V and 1 base at J, with 16 bases between. CDR1 is MNHEY, CDR2 SMNVEV, per germline (reference sequence). The CDR3 contains 15 residues. The CDR3 is CASTPMGGRQETQYF. CDR3 in DNA: TGTGCCAGCACCCCGATGGGGGGGCGCCAAGAGACCCAGTACTTC.

The chain combines TRBV16 with TRBJ2-3, with D tentatively TRBD2 (5 bases). This CDR3 has 14 amino acids. The V end was cut by 1 base, the J end by 5 bases, with 10 bases between. CDR1 is KGHSY, CDR2 FQNENV, per germline. CDR3 residues: CASSQYGKGDTQYF. In DNA form, the CDR3 reads TGTGCCAGCAGCCAATACGGGAAGGGAGATACGCAGTATTTT. The complete variable domain, with remaining parts taken from reference TRBV16 and TRBJ2-3, reads GEEVAQTPKHLVRGEGQKAKLYCAPIKGHSYVFWYQQVLKNEFKFLISFQNENVFDETGMPKERFSAKCLPNSPCSLEIQATKLEDSAVYFCASSQYGKGDTQYFGPGTRLTVL.

In its sample, this clone was seen a few times. The chain recombines TRBV30 with TRBJ1-1, with D possibly matching TRBD1 (5 bases). Germline V gives CDR1 GTSNPN, CDR2 SVGIG (reference sequence). V shed 3 bases and J shed 4 bases, with 12 bases lying between them. The CDR3 is 13 residues long. Written as DNA, the CDR3 is TGTGCCTGGAGACAGGCCTTGATCACTGAAGCTTTCTTT. Amino acids: CAWRQALITEAFF.

The V call is TRBV19, the J call TRBJ1-4; TRBD1 aligns across 7 bases. After removal of 9 bases from V and 0 bases from J, the junction contained 4 bases not matched to a gene. CDR1 and CDR2 from the germline V gene are LNHDA and SQIVND (reference sequence). The length of the CDR3 is 14 residues. For the CDR3, the DNA is TGTGCCAGCGGTGGGACAGCAACTAATGAAAAACTGTTTTTT. Its translation is CASGGTATNEKLFF.

CDR3 in amino acids: CASSIDPRGPEAFF. CDR3 DNA sequence: TGTGCCAGTAGTATAGATCCACGGGGCCCTGAAGCTTTCTTT. The chain links TRBV19 to TRBJ1-1; tentatively, D is TRBD1 (5 bases). The CDR3 length is 14 residues. Looked up from germline, CDR1 is LNHDA and CDR2 is SQIVND (reference sequence). V lost 0 bases and J 6 bases, leaving 11 bases between the germline ends.

Turning to this clone: One junction end does not reproduce the germline sequence, and a read error may be involved. The chain uses TRBV7-7 and TRBJ2-5; D possibly corresponds to TRBD2 (5 bases). Germline CDR1 reads SSHAT; CDR2 reads FNYEAQ (reference sequence). The CDR3 length is 15 residues. Here the CDR3 reads CASSKAGFSGETQYF. CDR3 DNA: TGTGCTAGCAGCAAAGCCGGGTTCTCGGGGGAGACCCAGTACTTC.

This chain connects TRBV6-1 to TRBJ2-4; possibly TRBD2 for D (5 bases). Trimming removed 0 bases from V and 6 bases from J, with 12 bases in between. Germline CDR1 and CDR2: MNHNS and SASEGT. This CDR3 region has 15 residues. In nucleotides, the CDR3 is TGTGCCAGCAGTGAAGCGCCGGGGTGGGGAAACATTCAGTACTTC. Translated: CASSEAPGWGNIQYF.

The genes are TRBV6-1 and TRBJ2-5; D gene unclear. There are 14 residues in the CDR3. V lost 7 bases to trimming and J lost 1 base, with 13 bases between them. From germline, CDR1 is MNHNS and CDR2 SASEGT. The CDR3 DNA reads TGTGCCAGCATCCTTTCTCGGGCCCAAGAGACCCAGTACTTC. Encoded protein: CASILSRAQETQYF.

V and J are TRBV9 and TRBJ2-1, with a tentative D call TRBD1 (5 bases). CDR3 length: 14 residues. From germline, CDR1 is SGDLS and CDR2 YYNGEE. V gave up 0 bases and J gave up 6 bases, with 10 bases separating them. Here the CDR3 DNA reads TGTGCCAGCAGCGTAGAGGCCAGGGTCAATGAGCAGTTCTTC. Translated: CASSVEARVNEQFF.

The chain links TRBV10-2 to TRBJ2-1; D gene uncertain. Trimming took off 6 bases at V and 0 bases at J, with 9 bases between the two ends. From germline, CDR1 is WSHSY and CDR2 SAAADI. The CDR3 has 14 amino acids. CDR3 residues: CASRFLDSYNEQFF. CDR3 coding DNA: TGCGCCAGCAGGTTCTTAGACTCCTACAATGAGCAGTTCTTC.

CDR3 nucleotide sequence: TGTGCCAGTAGTATACGGGGGGGGCAAGAGACCCAGTACTTC. Protein product: CASSIRGGQETQYF. The genes are TRBV19 and TRBJ2-5, with 8 nucleotides matching TRBD2. This CDR3 contains 14 residues. Germline loops: CDR1 LNHDA, CDR2 SQIVND (reference sequence). V lost 2 bases to trimming and J lost 2 bases; unmatched junction nucleotides: 1.

This chain uses TRBV7-2 with TRBJ2-2; 8 positions agree with TRBD2. This CDR3 contains 17 residues. Germline trimming cut 5 bases from V and 6 bases from J; bases unmatched to any gene: 14. Per germline, CDR1 SGHTA and CDR2 FQGNSA. This CDR3 reads CASSTRTSRLGAGELFF. In nucleotides, the CDR3 is TGTGCCAGCAGCACGCGGACTAGCCGGCTCGGGGCCGGGGAGCTGTTTTTT.

The chain carries TRBV9 and TRBJ2-7; D is undetermined. Germline V lookup: CDR1 SGDLS, CDR2 YYNGEE. The CDR3 is made up of 14 amino acids. V lost 0 bases, J lost 4 bases, and 11 bases lay in between. The CDR3, as DNA: TGTGCCAGCAGCGTAGATGGGCAGCCATACGAGCAGTACTTC. This translates into CASSVDGQPYEQYF. The full variable domain, completed using reference TRBV9 and TRBJ2-7, is DSGVTQTPKHLITATGQRVTLRCSPRSGDLSVYWYQQSLDQGLQFLIQYYNGEERAKGNILERFSAQQFPDLHSELNLSSLELGDSALYFCASSVDGQPYEQYFGPGTRLTVT.

This chain joins TRBV14 and TRBJ2-3, with D unclear. CDR3 size: 12 residues. V was pared by 6 bases and J by 0 bases, with 4 bases between. Looked up from germline, CDR1 is SGHDN and CDR2 is FVKESK. CDR3 sequence: CASRHSTDTQYF. The CDR3 region has the DNA TGTGCCAGCAGACATAGCACAGATACGCAGTATTTT.

This clone was seen just once. This chain uses TRBV5-1 with TRBJ1-4; 8 bases align to TRBD1. The V and J ends lost 3 bases and 6 bases, in that order; junction bases with no gene match: 7. The CDR3 runs 15 residues. Germline V gene lookup returns CDR1 SGHRS and CDR2 YFSETQ. The CDR3 DNA reads TGCGCCAGCAGCTGGACAGGGTTGATGGATGAAAAACTGTTTTTT. Protein: CASSWTGLMDEKLFF.

This chain connects TRBV29-1 to TRBJ2-3, with D possibly being TRBD1 (6 bases). Germline V lookup: CDR1 SQVTM, CDR2 ANQGSEA. CDR3 length: 14 residues. V was trimmed by 7 bases and J by 0 bases, leaving 14 bases between them. CDR3 loop: CSARQATSTDTQYF. The DNA of the CDR3 is TGCAGCGCTCGACAGGCTACTAGCACAGATACGCAGTATTTT.